The 27 T cell receptor beta chains listed next were all sequenced from one sample in a study of blood T cell repertoires in COVID-19. Generated by immunoSEQ multiplex PCR, the TCRdb table keeps only in-frame clones and is missing some. The sample lists approximately 270,000 clones; 85% to 95% were seen once. Sequencing was done on a sample of PBMCs or T cells enriched from blood (not recorded which). These receptors all stem from a man in his forties or fifties who had been exposed to COVID-19.

The chain couples TRBV13 to TRBJ2-5, with 9 bases lining up with TRBD2. The germline V gene encodes CDR1 PRHDT and CDR2 FYEKMQ (reference sequence). The CDR3 consists of 18 residues. V gave up 7 bases and J gave up 5 bases; unmatched junction bases: 20. CDR3 protein: CASTKWASGKDVGETQYF. CDR3 DNA sequence: TGTGCCAGCACCAAGTGGGCTAGCGGGAAGGACGTCGGGGAGACCCAGTACTTC.

This chain uses TRBV10-1 with TRBJ1-1; D perhaps matches TRBD1 (6 bases). The CDR3 sequence is 13 residues long. Germline V gene sequence: CDR1 WNHNN, CDR2 SYGVQD (reference sequence). The V end lost 4 bases, the J end lost 1 base, and 7 bases lay between the germline ends. The CDR3 DNA reads TGCGCCAGCAGTGGACAGGAGAACACTGAAGCTTTCTTT. It is translated as CASSGQENTEAFF.

The V call is TRBV27, the J call TRBJ2-1, with D tentatively TRBD1 (5 bases). This CDR3 spans 15 amino acids. Germline V gene sequence: CDR1 MNHEY, CDR2 SMNVEV (reference sequence). V was pared by 2 bases and J by 3 bases, with 11 bases between. DNA for the CDR3: TGTGCCAGCAGTTTACAGGGTTATCTCTACAATGAGCAGTTCTTC. This translates into CASSLQGYLYNEQFF.

The chain uses TRBV28 and TRBJ1-5, with D tentatively TRBD1 (5 bases). There are 15 residues in the CDR3. The V end lost 3 bases, the J end lost 4 bases, and 13 bases lay between the germline ends. Germline V CDR1 and CDR2: MDHEN, SYDVKM. CDR3 bases: TGTGCCAGCAGTTTTCAGGGACGGGAGAATCAGCCCCAGCATTTT. This translates into CASSFQGRENQPQHF.

The rearrangement links TRBV29-1 to TRBJ2-1; D not resolved. The ends were cut back, 4 bases at V and 6 bases at J, with 10 bases in the middle. CDR1 SQVTM and CDR2 ANQGSEA come from the germline V gene. CDR3 length: 12 residues. This CDR3 is CSVARSFNEQFF. CDR3 DNA sequence: TGCAGCGTTGCGCGTTCGTTCAATGAGCAGTTCTTC.

This chain joins TRBV6-5 and TRBJ1-5, with a weak D call TRBD1 (6 bases). This CDR3 contains 13 residues. The germline gives CDR1 MNHEY, CDR2 SVGAGI. V shed 8 bases and J shed 6 bases, with 14 bases lying between them. In DNA form, the CDR3 reads TGTGCCAGCTCCACAGGGAAGCGTCAGCCCCAGCATTTT. Its protein is CASSTGKRQPQHF.

This clone appeared once. The rearrangement joins TRBV11-3 to TRBJ2-3; 7 bases agree with TRBD2. The V segment lost 4 bases and the J segment 1 base; nucleotides outside the gene matches: 2. Germline CDR1 and CDR2: SGHNT and YENEEA. The CDR3 has 14 amino acids. The CDR3 region is CASSSRGGTDTQYF. The CDR3 bases are TGTGCCAGCAGCTCCCGGGGGGGCACAGATACGCAGTATTTT.

DNA for the CDR3: TGTGCCAGTAGTATAGCCACTAGCGGCGCACAAGATACGCAGTATTTT. This encodes CASSIATSGAQDTQYF. The gene calls are TRBV19 and TRBJ2-3, with 8 bases fitting TRBD2. This CDR3 is built from 16 residues. From germline, CDR1 is LNHDA and CDR2 SQIVND (reference sequence). V lost 1 base, J lost 5 bases, and 8 bases stayed unmatched.

This clone was detected once. The V gene is TRBV27, the J gene TRBJ2-1; TRBD2 aligns across 11 bases. In germline, CDR1 is MNHEY, CDR2 SMNVEV (reference sequence). This CDR3 has 15 amino acids. V gave up 4 bases and J gave up 7 bases; unmatched junction bases: 6. The CDR3 coding sequence is TGTGCCAGCAGTTCTCTAGCGGGAGGTGAGAATGAGCAGTTCTTC. Residues: CASSSLAGGENEQFF.

The chain uses TRBV29-1 and TRBJ2-1; D ambiguous. CDR1 SQVTM and CDR2 ANQGSEA come from the germline V gene. The CDR3 is 17 amino acids. V was trimmed by 0 bases and J by 0 bases, leaving 15 bases between them. In DNA form, the CDR3 reads TGCAGCGTTGAAGATCCCCGAGTAAGAAGCTCCTACAATGAGCAGTTCTTC. Translated: CSVEDPRVRSSYNEQFF.

The chain couples TRBV10-3 to TRBJ2-4; D might be TRBD1 (6 bases). V gave up 6 bases and J gave up 2 bases, with 8 bases separating them. The CDR3 runs 13 residues. Germline assignment: CDR1 ENHRY and CDR2 SYGVKD. Here the CDR3 reads CAIRGGSKNIQYF. The CDR3 bases are TGTGCCATCAGAGGGGGTTCCAAAAACATTCAGTACTTC.

This chain connects TRBV29-1 to TRBJ1-3; D is perhaps TRBD1 (6 bases). Trimming removed 2 bases from V and 0 bases from J, with 11 bases in between. The CDR3 consists of 15 residues. Germline V gene data show CDR1 as SQVTM and CDR2 as ANQGSEA. CDR3 DNA: TGCAGCGTTGAATGGGACACCTACTCTGGAAACACCATATATTTT. Protein product: CSVEWDTYSGNTIYF.

This chain connects TRBV5-5 to TRBJ1-2, with D maybe TRBD1 (6 bases). Germline V lookup: CDR1 SGHKS, CDR2 YYEKEE (reference sequence). Trimming pared 0 bases from V and 6 bases from J, leaving 12 bases between. The CDR3 sequence is 14 residues long. CDR3 sequence: CASSLDGGLHGYTF. Written as DNA, the CDR3 is TGTGCCAGCAGCTTGGACGGGGGGCTTCATGGCTACACCTTC.

The chain links TRBV4-1 to TRBJ2-5; D not certain. Looked up from germline, CDR1 is MGHRA and CDR2 is YSYEKL. The CDR3 has 13 residues. The V end lost 0 bases, the J end lost 0 bases, and 2 bases lay between the germline ends. CDR3: CASSQDNQETQYF. CDR3 DNA: TGCGCCAGCAGCCAAGACAACCAAGAGACCCAGTACTTC.

This chain connects TRBV15 to TRBJ2-7; 7 bases agree with TRBD1. The CDR3 consists of 15 residues. Trimming cost V 0 bases and J 3 bases; bases outside gene matches: 5. CDR1 is LNHNV and CDR2 is YYDKDF in the germline V gene (reference sequence). CDR3 nucleotides: TGTGCCACCAGCAGAGAGCAGGGGGTACTCTACGAGCAGTACTTC. Protein product: CATSREQGVLYEQYF.

The chain links TRBV5-4 to TRBJ2-2, with 7 bases that match TRBD2. CDR1 and CDR2 (germline): SGHNT, YYREEE (reference sequence). Losses at the gene ends were 5 bases for V and 6 bases for J; bases not matched to a gene: 7. This CDR3 region has 14 residues. CDR3 region: CASSPLGGAGELFF. CDR3 DNA sequence: TGTGCCAGCAGTCCACTTGGGGGGGCCGGGGAGCTGTTTTTT.

The genes are TRBV7-9 and TRBJ1-2, with no clear D. This CDR3 region has 12 residues. The V gene lost 1 base and the J gene lost 8 bases, with 8 bases spanning the gap. Germline V gene sequence: CDR1 SEHNR, CDR2 FQNEAQ (reference sequence). The CDR3 spells CASSLDSRGYTF. The CDR3, as DNA: TGTGCCAGCAGCTTAGACAGCAGGGGCTACACCTTC. Full variable domain (outside the CDR3, taken from reference TRBV7-9 and TRBJ1-2): DTGVSQNPRHKITKRGQNVTFRCDPISEHNRLYWYRQTLGQGPEFLTYFQNEAQLEKSRLLSDRFSAERPKGSFSTLEIQRTEQGDSAMYLCASSLDSRGYTFGSGTRLTVV.

The chain links TRBV2 to TRBJ1-5, with 7 bases lining up with TRBD1. Trimming cost V 6 bases and J 3 bases; bases outside gene matches: 8. CDR1 is SNHLY and CDR2 is FYNNEI in the germline V gene. CDR3 length equals 15 residues. CDR3 sequence reads: CASRTDRVPNQPQHF. The CDR3 coding sequence is TGTGCCAGCAGGACTGACAGGGTACCCAATCAGCCCCAGCATTTT. Variable domain in full (rest from reference TRBV2 and TRBJ1-5): EPEVTQTPSHQVTQMGQEVILRCVPISNHLYFYWYRQILGQKVEFLVSFYNNEISEKSEIFDDQFSVERPDGSNFTLKIRSTKLEDSAMYFCASRTDRVPNQPQHFGDGTRLSIL.

The J gene is TRBJ1-6, the V gene TRBV4-3; no clear D gene. Germline-derived CDR1 and CDR2 are LGHNA and YSLEER. The V end lost 0 bases, the J end lost 9 bases, and 12 bases lay between the germline ends. This CDR3 spans 15 amino acids. The CDR3 region has the DNA TGCGCCAGCAGCCAAGAGTCGGGGTATGGTTCACCCCTCCACTTT. The encoded protein is CASSQESGYGSPLHF.

Only one count was recorded for this clone. V usage is TRBV5-1 and J usage is TRBJ2-7; perhaps TRBD1 as D (6 bases). This CDR3 comprises 15 residues. V lost 3 bases and J lost 5, with 18 bases in between. CDR1 and CDR2 (germline): SGHRS, YFSETQ. The CDR3 coding sequence is TGCGCCAGCAGCTCAGAGGGCAGGGGCGCCCACGAGCAGTACTTC. Protein sequence: CASSSEGRGAHEQYF.

V is TRBV4-2 and J is TRBJ2-7; 10 bases are a match to TRBD2. The junction had 3 bases not matched to a gene; V was cut back by 0 bases and J by 4 bases. Germline CDR1 LGHNA, CDR2 YNFKEQ. This CDR3 region has 15 residues. In DNA form, the CDR3 reads TGTGCCAGCAGCCAAGAAACTAGCGGGGCTTACGAGCAGTACTTC. This sequence encodes CASSQETSGAYEQYF.

V is TRBV18 and J is TRBJ1-1, with D tentatively TRBD1 (6 bases). CDR3 length: 15 amino acids. Per the germline V gene, CDR1 is KGHSH and CDR2 is LQKENI. Trimming stripped 2 bases from V and 3 bases from J, with 13 bases between. CDR3 in DNA: TGTGCCAGCTCACCAATCGGGCAGGGGCACACTGAAGCTTTCTTT. Encoded protein: CASSPIGQGHTEAFF.

This clone appeared a single time. The V and J genes are TRBV18 and TRBJ2-3; D may be TRBD2 (6 bases). V lost 2 bases and J lost 4, with 10 bases in between. The CDR3 has 14 residues. Germline V CDR1 and CDR2: KGHSH, LQKENI. The CDR3 coding sequence is TGTGCCAGCTCACCAGGCGGGAACGCAGATACGCAGTATTTT. Protein: CASSPGGNADTQYF.

The V and J genes are TRBV28 and TRBJ2-5; 12 bases are a match to TRBD2. J lost 5 bases, V lost 2 bases, and 6 bases had no gene match. The CDR3 has 16 residues. The germline CDR1 and CDR2 sequences are MDHEN and SYDVKM. CDR3 in amino acids: CASSLRLAGVRETQYF. Written as DNA, the CDR3 is TGTGCCAGCAGTTTACGACTAGCGGGAGTGCGTGAGACCCAGTACTTC. Full variable domain (outside the CDR3, taken from reference TRBV28 and TRBJ2-5): DVKVTQSSRYLVKRTGEKVFLECVQDMDHENMFWYRQDPGLGLRLIYFSYDVKMKEKGDIPEGYSVSREKKERFSLILESASTNQTSMYLCASSLRLAGVRETQYFGPGTRLLVL.

V and J are TRBV5-5 and TRBJ2-7; 7 bases align to TRBD2. V lost 1 base, J lost 6 bases, and 10 bases stayed unmatched. The CDR3 covers 15 residues. Germline loops: CDR1 SGHKS, CDR2 YYEKEE (reference sequence). This CDR3 reads CASSLFSRTSSEQYF. CDR3 coding DNA: TGTGCCAGCAGCTTGTTCTCGCGGACTAGTAGCGAGCAGTACTTC.

CDR3 in DNA: TGTGCCAGCAGCTTATTGGGGGGTGGGGAGACCCAGTACTTC. Its protein product is CASSLLGGGETQYF. V is TRBV7-9 and J is TRBJ2-5; maybe TRBD2 (6 bases). CDR1 is SEHNR and CDR2 is FQNEAQ in the germline V gene (reference sequence). The V and J ends lost 2 bases and 5 bases respectively, with 12 bases between them. The CDR3 spans 14 residues.

The chain employs TRBV11-2 and TRBJ1-2, with TRBD1 matching 8 bases. Germline-derived CDR1 and CDR2 are SGHAT and FQNNGV. Trimming cost V 5 bases and J 8 bases; bases outside gene matches: 19. This CDR3 contains 17 residues. The CDR3 nucleotides read TGTGCCAGCAGCCCCGACCGGGACAGGCTCCTTTCCTGGGGCTACACCTTC. The encoded protein is CASSPDRDRLLSWGYTF.